This T cell receptor (beta chain) was profiled in a study of preoperative IRX-2 immunotherapy in early breast cancer. Treatment defined: preoperative locoregional IRX-2 cytokine immunotherapy. Patients received preoperative, locoregional IRX-2 cytokine immunotherapy in a phase Ib study. The data were produced by immunoSEQ multiplex PCR, yet TCRdb's version contains in-frame clones alone and is incomplete. The sample holds around 30,000 clones, about 83% seen once. The length of the CDR3 is 14 residues. V gave up 5 bases and J gave up 8 bases, with 15 bases separating them. V is TRBV7-1 and J is TRBJ1-4; D remains unclear. TRBV7-1 is marked as an open reading frame, function uncertain. This receptor was taken from a human donor with breast cancer. The starting material was lymph node tissue, obtained before IRX-2 immunotherapy. For the CDR3, the DNA is TGTGCCAGCAGCGTACAGAATCGATGGGAAAAACTGTTTTTT. This sequence encodes CASSVQNRWEKLFF.